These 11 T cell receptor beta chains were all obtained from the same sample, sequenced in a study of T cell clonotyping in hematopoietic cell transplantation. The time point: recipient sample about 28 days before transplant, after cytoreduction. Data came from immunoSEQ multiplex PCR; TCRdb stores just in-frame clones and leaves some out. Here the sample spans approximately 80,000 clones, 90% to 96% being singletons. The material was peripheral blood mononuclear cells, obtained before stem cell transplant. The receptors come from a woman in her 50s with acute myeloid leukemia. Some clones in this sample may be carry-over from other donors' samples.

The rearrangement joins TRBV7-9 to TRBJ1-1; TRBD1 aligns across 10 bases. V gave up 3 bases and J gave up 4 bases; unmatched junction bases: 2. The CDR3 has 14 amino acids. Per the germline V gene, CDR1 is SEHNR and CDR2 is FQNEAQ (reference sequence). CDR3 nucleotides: TGTGCCAGCAGCTTGGGACAGGGGAGCACTGAAGCTTTCTTT. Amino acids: CASSLGQGSTEAFF. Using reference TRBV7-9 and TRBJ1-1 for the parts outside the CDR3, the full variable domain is DTGVSQNPRHKITKRGQNVTFRCDPISEHNRLYWYRQTLGQGPEFLTYFQNEAQLEKSRLLSDRFSAERPKGSFSTLEIQRTEQGDSAMYLCASSLGQGSTEAFFGQGTRLTVV.

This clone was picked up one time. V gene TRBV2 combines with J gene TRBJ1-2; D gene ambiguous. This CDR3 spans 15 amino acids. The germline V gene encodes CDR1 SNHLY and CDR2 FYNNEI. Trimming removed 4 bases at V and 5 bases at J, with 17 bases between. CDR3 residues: CASSVSAGRRYGYTF. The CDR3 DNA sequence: TGTGCCAGCAGTGTCTCCGCAGGCCGGAGGTATGGCTACACCTTC.

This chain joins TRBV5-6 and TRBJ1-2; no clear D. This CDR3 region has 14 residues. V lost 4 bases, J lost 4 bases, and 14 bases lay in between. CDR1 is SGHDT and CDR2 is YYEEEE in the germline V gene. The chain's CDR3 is CASSTTDTIYGYTF. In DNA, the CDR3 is TGTGCCAGCAGCACTACCGACACCATCTATGGCTACACCTTC.

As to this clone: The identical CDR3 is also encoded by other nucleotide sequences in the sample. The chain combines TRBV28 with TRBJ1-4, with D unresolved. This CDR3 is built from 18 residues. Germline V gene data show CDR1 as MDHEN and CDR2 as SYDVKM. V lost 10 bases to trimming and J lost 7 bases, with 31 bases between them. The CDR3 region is CATTTFLSTRRVGEKLFF. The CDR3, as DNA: TGTGCCACTACAACCTTTCTGTCAACCAGGAGGGTTGGTGAAAAACTGTTTTTT.

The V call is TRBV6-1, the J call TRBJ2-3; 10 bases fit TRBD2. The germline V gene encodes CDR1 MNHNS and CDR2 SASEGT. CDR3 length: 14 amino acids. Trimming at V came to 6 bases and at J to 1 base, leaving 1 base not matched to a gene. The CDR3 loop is CASRAGGGTDTQYF. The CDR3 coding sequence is TGTGCCAGCAGAGCGGGGGGGGGCACAGATACGCAGTATTTT.

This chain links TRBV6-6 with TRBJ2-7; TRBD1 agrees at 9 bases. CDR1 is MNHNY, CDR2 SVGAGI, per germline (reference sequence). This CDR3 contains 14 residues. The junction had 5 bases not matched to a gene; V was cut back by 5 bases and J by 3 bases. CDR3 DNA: TGTGCCAGCAGTACCGGGACAGGGTACTACGAGCAGTACTTC. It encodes CASSTGTGYYEQYF.

Here the CDR3 DNA reads TGTGCCAGCAGCTCATTTGGGACCTATGGCTACACCTTC. Its protein product is CASSSFGTYGYTF. The chain links TRBV7-2 to TRBJ1-2, with D tentatively TRBD1 (5 bases). V gave up 4 bases and J gave up 4 bases, with 10 bases separating them. CDR3 length: 13 amino acids. From germline, CDR1 is SGHTA and CDR2 FQGNSA.

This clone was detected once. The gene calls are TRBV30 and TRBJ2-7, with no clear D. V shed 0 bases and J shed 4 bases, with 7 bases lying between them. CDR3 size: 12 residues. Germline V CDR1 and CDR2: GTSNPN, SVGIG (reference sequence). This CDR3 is CAWSVSGYEQYF. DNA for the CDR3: TGTGCCTGGAGTGTCAGTGGATACGAGCAGTACTTC.

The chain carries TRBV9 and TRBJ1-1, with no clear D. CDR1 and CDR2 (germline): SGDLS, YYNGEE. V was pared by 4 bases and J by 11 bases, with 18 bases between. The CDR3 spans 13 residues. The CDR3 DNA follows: TGTGCCAGCAGCCCCCGGATGGAAGCTCGCGCTTTCTTT. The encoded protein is CASSPRMEARAFF.

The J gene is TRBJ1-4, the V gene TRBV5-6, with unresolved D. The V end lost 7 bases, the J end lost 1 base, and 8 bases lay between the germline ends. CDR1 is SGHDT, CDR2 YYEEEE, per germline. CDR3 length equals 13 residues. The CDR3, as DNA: TGTGCCAGCCAGCGTGGAACTAATGAAAAACTGTTTTTT. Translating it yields CASQRGTNEKLFF.

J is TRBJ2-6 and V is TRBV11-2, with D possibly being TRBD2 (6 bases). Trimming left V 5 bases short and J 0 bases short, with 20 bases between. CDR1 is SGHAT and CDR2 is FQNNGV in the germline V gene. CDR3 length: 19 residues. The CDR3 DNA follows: TGTGCCAGCAGCCCCCAAATAAGGAGGGCTGGCTCTGGGGCCAACGTCCTGACTTTC. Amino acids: CASSPQIRRAGSGANVLTF.